Listed below are T cell receptor beta chains from one sample, sequenced in a study of shared clonotypes between healthy human individuals. The protocol was immunoSEQ multiplex PCR, while the TCRdb copy is restricted to in-frame clones and leaves out a portion. The sample includes fewer than 650,000 clones, roughly four fifths of them seen just once. The sequenced material came from PBMCs. All receptors derive from a woman aged 40 to 55 in good health. Some clones in this sample may be carry-over from other donors' samples. Both conserved end residues are part of each CDR3. A D gene is named only where the DNA matches it firmly. Expanded clones get a size class; other rows say once, few or many, or leave the size out.

>.|13|TRBJ2-7|.|TRBV7-9
CASSLTGEGEQYF
TGTGCCAGCAGCTTAACGGGAGAGGGCGAGCAGTACTTC
>.|13|TRBJ2-7|.|TRBV5-1
CASSLDGGYEQYF
TGCGCCAGCAGCTTGGATGGGGGATACGAGCAGTACTTC
>.|14|TRBJ1-2|few|TRBV6-1
CASSERSQDHGYTF
TGTGCCAGCAGTGAAAGGTCACAGGACCATGGCTACACCTTC
>.|10|TRBJ2-2|.|TRBV10-3
CANPPGELFF
TGTGCCAACCCCCCCGGGGAGCTGTTTTTT
>.|11|TRBJ2-2|.|TRBV30
CAWSKGGELFF
TGTGCCTGGAGTAAGGGCGGGGAGCTGTTTTTT
>.|13|TRBJ1-3|.|TRBV14
CATSPHSGNTIYF
TGTGCCACCTCCCCACACTCTGGAAACACCATATATTTT
>TRBD2|14|TRBJ2-7|.|TRBV5-1
CASSLDGLADEQYF
TGCGCCAGCAGCTTGGACGGACTAGCCGACGAGCAGTACTTC
>TRBD1|13|TRBJ2-5|few|TRBV7-8
CASSRDRQETQYF
TGTGCCAGCAGCCGGGACAGGCAAGAGACCCAGTACTTC
>TRBD2|13|TRBJ2-7|.|TRBV10-3
CAIRGLAGYEQYF
TGTGCCATCAGGGGACTAGCGGGCTACGAGCAGTACTTC
>.|17|TRBJ1-2|.|TRBV10-3
CAIRAQTGQGSNYGYTF
TGTGCCATCAGGGCTCAGACGGGTCAGGGTTCTAACTATGGCTACACCTTC
>.|12|TRBJ1-6|.|TRBV5-8
CASSFGYSPLHF
TGTGCCAGCAGCTTCGGTTATTCACCCCTCCACTTT
>TRBD2|16|TRBJ2-7|.|TRBV5-1
CASSISGTSVSYEQYF
TGCGCCAGCTCAATTTCCGGGACTAGCGTCTCCTACGAGCAGTACTTC
>.|14|TRBJ2-1|few|TRBV7-8
CASSVTRTANEQFF
TGTGCCAGCAGCGTAACCCGGACAGCCAATGAGCAGTTCTTC
>.|15|TRBJ1-1|.|TRBV6-5
CASSYSTGLNTEAFF
TGTGCCAGCAGTTACTCGACAGGACTCAACACTGAAGCTTTCTTT
>TRBD2|19|TRBJ2-5|many|TRBV28
CASSFSRTSGLKIQETQYF
TGTGCCAGCAGTTTCTCCCGGACTAGCGGGCTTAAGATCCAAGAGACCCAGTACTTC
>TRBD1|15|TRBJ1-4|few|TRBV6-1
CASSEGQGRGEKLFF
TGTGCCAGCAGTGAAGGACAGGGGAGAGGGGAAAAACTGTTTTTT
>.|14|TRBJ1-4|.|TRBV4-1
CASSPGRFNEKLFF
TGCGCCAGCAGCCCGGGCCGATTTAATGAAAAACTGTTTTTT
>.|13|TRBJ1-1|.|TRBV5-5
CASSLVGNPEAFF
TGTGCCAGCAGCTTGGTGGGGAACCCTGAAGCTTTCTTT
>.|12|TRBJ2-1|.|TRBV30
CAWSVVPNEQFF
TGTGCCTGGAGTGTAGTTCCGAATGAGCAGTTCTTC
>TRBD2|19|TRBJ2-3|few|TRBV5-1
CASRVGVAGGYLGTDTQYF
TGCGCCAGCAGAGTTGGAGTAGCGGGAGGGTATTTGGGCACAGATACGCAGTATTTT
>TRBD1|13|TRBJ1-2|many|TRBV28
CATLRGAGQGYTF
TGTGCCACTCTCAGGGGGGCAGGGCAGGGCTACACCTTC
>TRBD1|14|TRBJ1-2|.|TRBV2
CASSEVRGPGRDTF
TGTGCCAGCAGTGAGGTGAGGGGGCCCGGTCGGGACACCTTC
>TRBD1|14|TRBJ2-5|.|TRBV4-1
CASSQGQLQETQYF
TGCGCCAGCAGCCAGGGACAGCTCCAAGAGACCCAGTACTTC
>TRBD1|15|TRBJ1-4|.|TRBV28
CASSSRTGGYEKLFF
TGTGCCAGCAGTTCCCGGACAGGGGGGTATGAAAAACTGTTTTTT
>.|14|TRBJ1-1|.|TRBV6-1
CASSEQGRDTEAFF
TGTGCCAGCAGTGAACAGGGTAGGGACACTGAAGCTTTCTTT
>.|13|TRBJ1-4|.|TRBV5-4
CTSSWDTNEKLFF
TGTACCAGCAGCTGGGACACTAATGAAAAACTGTTTTTT
>.|14|TRBJ2-5|.|TRBV30
CAWERTKWKETQYF
TGTGCCTGGGAGAGAACTAAGTGGAAAGAGACCCAGTACTTC
>.|13|TRBJ1-6|.|TRBV29-1
CSVRAVGDSPLHF
TGCAGCGTCCGGGCTGTAGGGGATTCACCCCTCCACTTT
>.|13|TRBJ2-1|.|TRBV27
CASTGTLGHEQFF
TGTGCCAGCACCGGGACTTTGGGTCATGAGCAGTTCTTC
>.|16|TRBJ1-5|.|TRBV4-1
CASRMGPGHSNQPQHF
TGCGCCAGCAGGATGGGGCCAGGTCATAGCAATCAGCCCCAGCATTTT
>TRBD2|16|TRBJ2-7|.|TRBV7-9
CASSLGTSGSFHEQYF
TGTGCCAGCAGCCTAGGGACTAGCGGGAGTTTCCACGAGCAGTACTTC
>.|16|TRBJ2-1|.|TRBV5-1
CASSFEPGTTYNEQFF
TGCGCCAGCAGTTTCGAACCCGGGACCACCTACAATGAGCAGTTCTTC
>.|14|TRBJ1-4|.|TRBV5-1
CASRSIGTNEKLFF
TGCGCCAGCAGGTCCATCGGGACTAATGAAAAACTGTTTTTT
>TRBD1|16|TRBJ2-7|once|TRBV27
CASSLSHTGALYEQYF
TGTGCCAGCAGTTTATCGCACACAGGGGCTTTGTACGAGCAGTACTTC
>.|13|TRBJ2-5|.|TRBV7-2
CASGREKGETQYF
TGTGCCAGCGGAAGGGAGAAGGGAGAGACCCAGTACTTC
>.|15|TRBJ1-2|once|TRBV5-4
CASSLGGADLYGCTF
TGTGCCAGCAGCTTGGGGGGCGCAGATCTCTATGGCTGCACCTTC
>TRBD1|15|TRBJ2-2|.|TRBV4-1
CASSLRDRSTGELFF
TGCGCCAGCTCCCTTCGGGACAGGAGCACCGGGGAGCTGTTTTTT
>TRBD1|15|TRBJ2-5|.|TRBV18
CASSPGQGPSETQYF
TGTGCCAGCTCACCAGGACAGGGGCCCTCGGAGACCCAGTACTTC
>.|14|TRBJ2-7|.|TRBV19
CARTRLALSYEQYF
TGTGCCCGAACCCGCCTAGCGCTTTCCTACGAGCAGTACTTC